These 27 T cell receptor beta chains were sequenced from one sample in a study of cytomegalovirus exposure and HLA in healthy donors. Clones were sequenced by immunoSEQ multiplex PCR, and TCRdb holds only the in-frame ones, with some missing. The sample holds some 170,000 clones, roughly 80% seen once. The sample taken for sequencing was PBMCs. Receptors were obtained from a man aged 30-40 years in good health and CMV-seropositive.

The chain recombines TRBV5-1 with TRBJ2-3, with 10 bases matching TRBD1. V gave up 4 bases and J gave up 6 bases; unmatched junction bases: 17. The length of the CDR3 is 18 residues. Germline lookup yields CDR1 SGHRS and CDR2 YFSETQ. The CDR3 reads CASSPDARQGAGFDTQYF. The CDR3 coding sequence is TGCGCCAGCAGCCCCGATGCCCGACAGGGGGCAGGTTTTGATACGCAGTATTTT.

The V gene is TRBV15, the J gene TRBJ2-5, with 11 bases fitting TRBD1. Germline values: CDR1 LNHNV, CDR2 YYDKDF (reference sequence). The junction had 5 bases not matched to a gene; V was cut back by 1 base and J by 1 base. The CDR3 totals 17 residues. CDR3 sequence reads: CATSRGGQGGLQETQYF. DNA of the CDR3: TGTGCCACCAGCAGAGGGGGACAGGGGGGGCTCCAAGAGACCCAGTACTTC.

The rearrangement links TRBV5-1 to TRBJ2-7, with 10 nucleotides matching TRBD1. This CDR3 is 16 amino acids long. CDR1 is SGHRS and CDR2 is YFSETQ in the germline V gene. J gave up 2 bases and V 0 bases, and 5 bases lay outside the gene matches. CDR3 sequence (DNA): TGCGCCAGCAGCTTGGTATGGGACAGGGGAACCTACGAGCAGTACTTC. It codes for CASSLVWDRGTYEQYF.

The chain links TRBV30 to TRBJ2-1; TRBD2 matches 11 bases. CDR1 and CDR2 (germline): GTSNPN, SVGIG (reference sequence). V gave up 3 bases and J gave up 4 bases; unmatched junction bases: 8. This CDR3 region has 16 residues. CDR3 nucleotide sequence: TGTGCCTGGAGGGGGAGACTAGCGGGACCGTACAATGAGCAGTTCTTC. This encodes CAWRGRLAGPYNEQFF.

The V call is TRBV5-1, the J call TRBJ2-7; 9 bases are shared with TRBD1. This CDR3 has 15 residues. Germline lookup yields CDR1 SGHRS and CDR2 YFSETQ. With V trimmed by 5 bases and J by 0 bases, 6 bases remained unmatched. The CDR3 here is CASRWDRDPSYEQYF. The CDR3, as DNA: TGCGCCAGCAGATGGGACAGGGATCCCTCCTACGAGCAGTACTTC.

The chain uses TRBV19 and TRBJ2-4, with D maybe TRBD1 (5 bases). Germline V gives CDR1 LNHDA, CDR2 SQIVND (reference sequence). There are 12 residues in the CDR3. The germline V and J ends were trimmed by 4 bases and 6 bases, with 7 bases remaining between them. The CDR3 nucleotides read TGTGCCAGTAGTAGCAGGGCAAACATTCAGTACTTC. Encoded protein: CASSSRANIQYF.

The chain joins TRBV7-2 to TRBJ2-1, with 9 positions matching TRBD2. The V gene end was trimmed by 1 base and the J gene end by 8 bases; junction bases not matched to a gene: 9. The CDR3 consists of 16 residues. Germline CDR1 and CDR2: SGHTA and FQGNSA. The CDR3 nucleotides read TGTGCCAGCAGCTTAGGTCCTCCTAGCGGGGACGATGAGCAGTTCTTC. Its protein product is CASSLGPPSGDDEQFF. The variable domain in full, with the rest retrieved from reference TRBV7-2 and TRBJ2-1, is GAGVSQSPSNKVTEKGKDVELRCDPISGHTALYWYRQSLGQGLEFLIYFQGNSAPDKSGLPSDRFSAERTGGSVSTLTIQRTQQEDSAVYLCASSLGPPSGDDEQFFGPGTRLTVL.

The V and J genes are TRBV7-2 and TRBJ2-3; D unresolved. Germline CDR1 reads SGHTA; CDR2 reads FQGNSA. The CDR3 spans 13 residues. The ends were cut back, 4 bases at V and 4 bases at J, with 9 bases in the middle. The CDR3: CASSSTVPDTQYF. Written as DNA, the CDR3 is TGTGCCAGCAGCTCTACAGTGCCAGATACGCAGTATTTT.

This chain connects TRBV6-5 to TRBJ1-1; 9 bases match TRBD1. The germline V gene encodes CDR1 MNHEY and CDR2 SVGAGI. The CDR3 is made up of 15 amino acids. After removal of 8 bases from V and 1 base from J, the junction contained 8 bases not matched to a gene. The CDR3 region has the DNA TGTGCCAGCGTCGACAGGGACAGGGCGAACACTGAAGCTTTCTTT. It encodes CASVDRDRANTEAFF.

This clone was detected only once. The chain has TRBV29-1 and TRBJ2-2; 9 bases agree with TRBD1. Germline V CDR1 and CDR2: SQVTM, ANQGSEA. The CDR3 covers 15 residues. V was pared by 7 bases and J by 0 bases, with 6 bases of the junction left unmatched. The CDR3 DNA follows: TGCAGCGCTACAGGGGGCCACCCGAACACCGGGGAGCTGTTTTTT. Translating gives CSATGGHPNTGELFF.

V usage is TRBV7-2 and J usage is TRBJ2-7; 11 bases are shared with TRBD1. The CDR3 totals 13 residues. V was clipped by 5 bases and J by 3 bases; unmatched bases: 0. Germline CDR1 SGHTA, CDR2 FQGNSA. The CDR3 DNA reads TGTGCCAGCAGCGGGACAGGGGGCTACGAGCAGTACTTC. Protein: CASSGTGGYEQYF.

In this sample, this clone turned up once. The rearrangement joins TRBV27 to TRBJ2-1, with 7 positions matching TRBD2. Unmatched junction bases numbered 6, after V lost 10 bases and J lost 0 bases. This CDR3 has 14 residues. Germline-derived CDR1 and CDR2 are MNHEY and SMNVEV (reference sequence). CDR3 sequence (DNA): TGTGCCACCCTAACGGGGGGCTCCTACAATGAGCAGTTCTTC. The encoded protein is CATLTGGSYNEQFF.

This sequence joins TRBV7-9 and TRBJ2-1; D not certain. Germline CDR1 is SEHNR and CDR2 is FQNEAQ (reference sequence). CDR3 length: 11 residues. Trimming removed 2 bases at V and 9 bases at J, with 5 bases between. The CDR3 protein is CASSLLVEQFF. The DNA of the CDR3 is TGTGCCAGCAGCTTATTAGTTGAGCAGTTCTTC.

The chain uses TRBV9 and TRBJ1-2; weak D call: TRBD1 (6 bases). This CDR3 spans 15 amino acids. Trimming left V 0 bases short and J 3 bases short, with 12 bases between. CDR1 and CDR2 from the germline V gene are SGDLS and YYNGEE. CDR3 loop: CASSVASGEYYGYTF. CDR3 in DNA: TGTGCCAGCAGCGTAGCGTCAGGGGAATACTATGGCTACACCTTC.

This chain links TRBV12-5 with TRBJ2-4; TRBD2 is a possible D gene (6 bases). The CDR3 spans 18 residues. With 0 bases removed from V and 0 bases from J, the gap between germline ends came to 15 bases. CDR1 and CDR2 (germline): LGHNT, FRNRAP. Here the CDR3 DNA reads TGTGCTAGTGGTTTGGTACCAGACGGGGGTCTAGCCAAAAACATTCAGTACTTC. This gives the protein CASGLVPDGGLAKNIQYF.

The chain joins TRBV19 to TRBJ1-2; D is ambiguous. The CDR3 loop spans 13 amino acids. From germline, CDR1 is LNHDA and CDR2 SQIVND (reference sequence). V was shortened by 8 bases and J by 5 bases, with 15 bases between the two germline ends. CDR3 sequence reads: CASCEGPIYGYTF. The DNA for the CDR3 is TGTGCCAGTTGCGAGGGTCCGATTTATGGCTACACCTTC.

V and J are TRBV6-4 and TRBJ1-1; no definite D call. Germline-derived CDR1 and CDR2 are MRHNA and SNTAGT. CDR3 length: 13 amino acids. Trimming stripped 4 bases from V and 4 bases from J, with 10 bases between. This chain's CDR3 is CASSVESGTEAFF. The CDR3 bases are TGTGCCAGCAGTGTTGAATCAGGCACTGAAGCTTTCTTT.

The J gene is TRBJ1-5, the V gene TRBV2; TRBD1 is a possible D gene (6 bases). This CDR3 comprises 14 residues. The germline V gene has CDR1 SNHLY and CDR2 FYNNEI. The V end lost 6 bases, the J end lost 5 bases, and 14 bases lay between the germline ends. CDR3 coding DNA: TGTGCCAGCAGCCGGGACATCGGTTATCAGCCCCAGCATTTT. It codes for CASSRDIGYQPQHF.

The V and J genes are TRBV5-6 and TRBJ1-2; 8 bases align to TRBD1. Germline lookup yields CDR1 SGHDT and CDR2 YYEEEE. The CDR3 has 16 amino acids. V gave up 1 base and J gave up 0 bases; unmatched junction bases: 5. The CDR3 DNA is TGTGCCAGCAGCTTGACGGGACAGGTGACTAACTATGGCTACACCTTC. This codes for CASSLTGQVTNYGYTF. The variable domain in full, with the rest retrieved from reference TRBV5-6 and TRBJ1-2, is DAGVTQSPTHLIKTRGQQVTLRCSPKSGHDTVSWYQQALGQGPQFIFQYYEEEERQRGNFPDRFSGHQFPNYSSELNVNALLLGDSALYLCASSLTGQVTNYGYTFGSGTRLTVV.

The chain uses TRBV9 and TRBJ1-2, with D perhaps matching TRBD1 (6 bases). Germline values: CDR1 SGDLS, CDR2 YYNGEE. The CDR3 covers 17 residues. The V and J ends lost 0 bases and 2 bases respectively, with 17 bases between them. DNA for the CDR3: TGTGCCAGCAGCGTAGAATCCAGGGGTAGTCCCAACTATGGCTACACCTTC. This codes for CASSVESRGSPNYGYTF.

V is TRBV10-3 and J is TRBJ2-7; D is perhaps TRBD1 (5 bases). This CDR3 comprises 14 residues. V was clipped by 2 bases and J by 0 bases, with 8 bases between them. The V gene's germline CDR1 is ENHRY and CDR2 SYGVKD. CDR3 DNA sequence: TGTGCCATCAGTGAGCACCAGGGCTCCTACGAGCAGTACTTC. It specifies CAISEHQGSYEQYF.

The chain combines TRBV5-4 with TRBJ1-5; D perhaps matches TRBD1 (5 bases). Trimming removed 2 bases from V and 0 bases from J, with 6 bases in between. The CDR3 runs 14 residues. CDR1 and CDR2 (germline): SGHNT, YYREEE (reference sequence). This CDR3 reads CASSLGHSNQPQHF. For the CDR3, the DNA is TGTGCCAGCAGCTTAGGACATAGCAATCAGCCCCAGCATTTT.

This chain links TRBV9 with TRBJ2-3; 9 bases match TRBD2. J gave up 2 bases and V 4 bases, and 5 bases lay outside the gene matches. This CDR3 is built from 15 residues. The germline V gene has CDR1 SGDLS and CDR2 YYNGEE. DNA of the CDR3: TGTGCCAGCAGCATGGGGACTAGCACCACAGATACGCAGTATTTT. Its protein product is CASSMGTSTTDTQYF.

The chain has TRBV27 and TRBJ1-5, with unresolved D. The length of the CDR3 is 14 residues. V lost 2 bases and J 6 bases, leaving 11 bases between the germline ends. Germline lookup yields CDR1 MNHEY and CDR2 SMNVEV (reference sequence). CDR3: CASSLGRVSQPQHF. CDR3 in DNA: TGTGCCAGCAGTTTAGGTCGGGTCAGTCAGCCCCAGCATTTT.

CDR3 in amino acids: CASSARDRRPYEQYF. The CDR3 DNA is TGTGCCAGCAGCGCCCGCGACAGGAGACCCTACGAGCAGTACTTC. The chain combines TRBV9 with TRBJ2-7; possibly TRBD1 for D (6 bases). V shed 3 bases and J shed 2 bases, with 15 bases lying between them. Germline-derived CDR1 and CDR2 are SGDLS and YYNGEE. CDR3 length equals 15 residues.

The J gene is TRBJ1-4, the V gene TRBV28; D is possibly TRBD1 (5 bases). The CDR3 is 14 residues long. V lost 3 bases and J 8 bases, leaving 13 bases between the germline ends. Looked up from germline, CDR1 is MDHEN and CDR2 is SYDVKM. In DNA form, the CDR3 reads TGTGCCAGCAGTTTGCCTCGGGGGAACGAAAAACTGTTTTTT. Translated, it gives CASSLPRGNEKLFF.

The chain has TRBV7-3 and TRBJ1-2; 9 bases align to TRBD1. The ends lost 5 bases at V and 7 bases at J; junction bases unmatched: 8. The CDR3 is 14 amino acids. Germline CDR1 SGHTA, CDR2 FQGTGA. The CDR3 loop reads CASSPTGGAAGYTF. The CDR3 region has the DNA TGTGCCAGCAGCCCCACAGGGGGCGCGGCTGGCTACACCTTC.